Listed here are 16 T cell receptor beta chains from one sample, sequenced in a study of T cell clones after liver transplantation. The assay was immunoSEQ multiplex PCR, and TCRdb's table has in-frame clones only and misses some. The sample records about 9,200 clones, about 72% being singletons. Sequencing used CD8+ T cells from blood, obtained at the 22-month timepoint. These receptors all stem from a human patient who received a liver transplant. A share of the T cells may be of graft donor origin.

The chain couples TRBV5-6 to TRBJ2-7; D may correspond to TRBD1 or TRBD2 (5 bases each). The V gene's germline CDR1 is SGHDT and CDR2 YYEEEE. The CDR3 has 16 residues. V was shortened by 4 bases and J by 7 bases, with 24 bases between the two germline ends. CDR3 amino acids: CASSPNTRGALLEQYF. For the CDR3, the DNA is TGTGCCAGCAGCCCTAATACGCGAGGGGCGCTATTAGAGCAGTACTTC.

The rearrangement uses TRBV7-2 and TRBJ2-1; possibly TRBD2 for D (6 bases). The length of the CDR3 is 16 residues. Germline CDR1 reads SGHTA; CDR2 reads FQGNSA. Trimming took off 3 bases at V and 4 bases at J, with 16 bases between the two ends. The CDR3 is CASSFVRGSRYNEQFF. CDR3 bases: TGTGCCAGCAGCTTCGTTCGGGGGAGCCGGTACAATGAGCAGTTCTTC.

The chain is built from TRBV10-2 and TRBJ2-7; 8 nucleotides agree with TRBD2. CDR3 length: 15 residues. Germline trimming cut 2 bases from V and 3 bases from J; bases unmatched to any gene: 6. The V gene's germline CDR1 is WSHSY and CDR2 SAAADI. The CDR3 nucleotides read TGCGCCAGCAGTGAGCCCAGCGGGGGATACTACGAGCAGTACTTC. It is translated as CASSEPSGGYYEQYF.

V gene TRBV27 combines with J gene TRBJ2-7, with D maybe TRBD2 (6 bases). The V and J ends lost 5 bases and 1 base respectively, with 12 bases between them. From germline, CDR1 is MNHEY and CDR2 SMNVEV (reference sequence). The CDR3 is 14 residues long. CDR3 region: CASSPGLPSYEQYF. The CDR3 DNA reads TGTGCCAGCAGTCCGGGACTTCCATCCTACGAGCAGTACTTC.

The rearrangement joins TRBV29-1 to TRBJ2-5; weak D call: TRBD2 (6 bases). CDR3 size: 15 residues. The ends were cut back, 0 bases at V and 0 bases at J, with 11 bases in the middle. Germline assignment: CDR1 SQVTM and CDR2 ANQGSEA. CDR3 in DNA: TGCAGCGTTGAAGAGGGGGGACGGAACCAAGAGACCCAGTACTTC. It encodes CSVEEGGRNQETQYF.

In this sample, this clone is medium-sized. This rearrangement joins TRBV5-4 to TRBJ2-2; D uncertain. Looked up from germline, CDR1 is SGHNT and CDR2 is YYREEE (reference sequence). Trimming cost V 7 bases and J 4 bases, with 14 bases left between them. The CDR3 totals 14 residues. The CDR3 protein is CASWLAGRTGELFF. The CDR3 DNA reads TGTGCCAGCTGGTTAGCAGGACGCACCGGGGAGCTGTTTTTT.

The chain employs TRBV6-5 and TRBJ2-7; no definite D call. Trimming removed 2 bases at V and 0 bases at J, with 5 bases between. Germline V lookup: CDR1 MNHEY, CDR2 SVGAGI. This CDR3 has 13 residues. DNA of the CDR3: TGTGCCAGCAGTTACCAGATCTCCTACGAGCAGTACTTC. Its translation is CASSYQISYEQYF.

V is TRBV4-1 and J is TRBJ2-7; possibly TRBD1 for D (6 bases). CDR3 length: 16 residues. Trimming removed 5 bases from V and 1 base from J, with 18 bases in between. CDR1 MGHRA and CDR2 YSYEKL come from the germline V gene. The CDR3 nucleotides read TGCGCCAGCAGCACTATTCTTAACAGGGAATCCTACGAGCAGTACTTC. It encodes CASSTILNRESYEQYF.

This chain links TRBV20-1 with TRBJ2-7; D might be TRBD1 (6 bases). Germline CDR1 reads DFQATT; CDR2 reads SNEGSKA (reference sequence). Trimming left V 6 bases short and J 6 bases short, with 12 bases between. This CDR3 is built from 11 residues. The CDR3 DNA sequence: TGCAGTGCCGCAACAGGGACCGAGCAGTACTTC. This codes for CSAATGTEQYF.

The rearrangement links TRBV7-6 to TRBJ2-7; 8 nucleotides agree with TRBD2. J was trimmed by 5 bases and V by 10 bases; bases with no gene match: 10. Per the germline V gene, CDR1 is SGHVS and CDR2 is FNYEAQ. This CDR3 comprises 13 residues. The CDR3 DNA reads as TGTGCCACCCGAATCGGGGGGGCGGACGAGCAGTACTTC. It encodes CATRIGGADEQYF.

V and J are TRBV19 and TRBJ2-3; D gene ambiguous. V lost 6 bases and J 0 bases, leaving 13 bases between the germline ends. This CDR3 has 15 amino acids. Germline V gene sequence: CDR1 LNHDA, CDR2 SQIVND (reference sequence). The CDR3 reads CASRSVIFSTDTQYF. Written as DNA, the CDR3 is TGTGCCAGTAGATCAGTAATCTTTAGCACAGATACGCAGTATTTT. The full variable domain, with the rest looked up from reference TRBV19 and TRBJ2-3, is DGGITQSPKYLFRKEGQNVTLSCEQNLNHDAMYWYRQDPGQGLRLIYYSQIVNDFQKGDIAEGYSVSREKKESFPLTVTSAQKNPTAFYLCASRSVIFSTDTQYFGPGTRLTVL.

This clone was counted between two and nine times. The chain is built from TRBV11-3 and TRBJ2-1; perhaps D is TRBD1 or TRBD2 (5 bases each). V was clipped by 9 bases and J by 2 bases, with 11 bases between them. The CDR3 has 13 amino acids. Germline V lookup: CDR1 SGHNT, CDR2 YENEEA. CDR3 in amino acids: CARRGVTYNEQFF. CDR3 bases: TGTGCCAGGAGGGGTGTTACCTACAATGAGCAGTTCTTC.

This clone was seen just once. The rearrangement links TRBV10-1 to TRBJ2-3, with no clear D. The CDR3 covers 14 residues. Germline assignment: CDR1 WNHNN and CDR2 SYGVQD (reference sequence). The germline V and J ends were trimmed by 3 bases and 2 bases, with 9 bases remaining between them. CDR3 DNA: TGCGCCAGCAGTGAAGCCAGGACCACAGATACGCAGTATTTT. It translates to CASSEARTTDTQYF.

The sample holds one count of this clone. The chain employs TRBV4-1 and TRBJ2-2; D unclear. The CDR3 runs 13 residues. Germline CDR1 MGHRA, CDR2 YSYEKL. V lost 2 bases and J 7 bases, leaving 8 bases between the germline ends. Written as DNA, the CDR3 is TGCGCCAGCAGCCAAACCCTGGGCGGGGAGCTGTTTTTT. Its protein is CASSQTLGGELFF.

The V gene is TRBV5-4, the J gene TRBJ2-5; unclear D gene. This CDR3 region has 14 residues. CDR1 SGHNT and CDR2 YYREEE come from the germline V gene (reference sequence). Deletions cut 0 bases from V and 5 bases from J, with 11 bases between. Written as DNA, the CDR3 is TGTGCCAGCAGCTTGGGGGGTAGCTGGGAGACCCAGTACTTC. Translating gives CASSLGGSWETQYF.

The count of this clone is one. The V call is TRBV20-1, the J call TRBJ1-1; tentative D call: TRBD1 (5 bases). Germline V lookup: CDR1 DFQATT, CDR2 SNEGSKA (reference sequence). CDR3 length equals 11 residues. CDR3 bases: TGCGGGGGTAGCGGGATCACTGAAGCTTTCTTT. It codes for CGGSGITEAFF.